This entry features one TCR beta chain sequence. Its specificity is unknown. This sample was taken from a study of long-term antiretroviral therapy in people with HIV. Study-wide results and caveats: An increase in diversity followed ART, yet levels stayed below transplant donor controls. Unavailable data included ART adherence, viral resistance and therapy changes (switches in treatment). Pre-ART expanded TRB clones stayed dominant throughout, though often decreasing after ART.

The CDR3 runs to 16 residues. Trimming took 1 base from V and 8 from J, leaving 18 bases between them. Per germline, CDR1 SGHVS and CDR2 FNYEAQ. At survey level, the immunoSEQ assay was run in its v3.0 version. The method was immunoSEQ multiplex PCR; TCRdb's version includes in-frame clones alone and lacks a portion of them. The data contain 20,000 to 25,000 clones, around 80% of them seen just once; the ten biggest clones take up roughly a tenth. Before DNA extraction, roughly 0.9-11 million cryopreserved PBMC were held in the samples. Specimen: unsorted PBMCs, collected 4.1 years after starting antiretroviral therapy. The clonotype comes from a woman aged 40 to 55 with HIV. V and J are TRBV7-6 and TRBJ2-1; no reliable D call. The CDR3 DNA reads TGTGCCAGCAGCTTAGTGGTAGGCGACCAAGGTTATGAGCAGTTCTTC. Its translation: CASSLVVGDQGYEQFF.